Following are 12 T cell receptor beta chains from one sample sequenced in a study of blood T cell repertoires in COVID-19. TCRdb's table, derived via immunoSEQ multiplex PCR, lists solely in-frame clones and lacks some. The repertoire holds over 110,000 clones, with 80% as singletons. The sample was peripheral blood. Receptors originate from a man aged 65 to 85 who had recovered from COVID-19.

The V gene is TRBV4-3, the J gene TRBJ2-7; 11 bases map to TRBD2. V shed 3 bases, J shed 0 bases, and the junction held 1 base outside the gene matches. The CDR3 runs to 15 residues. CDR1 is LGHNA, CDR2 YSLEER, per germline. The CDR3: CASSQGLADSYEQYF. The CDR3 DNA sequence: TGCGCCAGCAGCCAGGGACTAGCGGACTCCTACGAGCAGTACTTC.

The chain recombines TRBV2 with TRBJ1-5; 9 bases fit TRBD1. CDR3 length: 15 residues. The V and J ends lost 5 bases and 7 bases, in that order; junction bases with no gene match: 9. In germline, CDR1 is SNHLY, CDR2 FYNNEI. CDR3 DNA sequence: TGTGCCAGCAGTCGAGGACAGGGGTTCGAACAGCCCCAGCATTTT. Its translation is CASSRGQGFEQPQHF.

This rearrangement joins TRBV7-2 to TRBJ2-5; 10 bases line up with TRBD2. Germline loops: CDR1 SGHTA, CDR2 FQGNSA. This CDR3 is 14 amino acids long. V was clipped by 5 bases and J by 5 bases; unmatched bases: 5. CDR3 sequence reads: CASSPSGSWETQYF. CDR3 in DNA: TGTGCCAGCAGCCCTAGCGGGAGCTGGGAGACCCAGTACTTC.

The rearrangement uses TRBV6-8 and TRBJ2-1, with TRBD1 matching over 9 bases. The CDR3 has 15 residues. V shed 7 bases and J 8 bases; nucleotides not matched to a gene: 12. Germline CDR1 MNHGY, CDR2 SAAAGT. CDR3 in DNA: TGTGCCAGCACCAAAGACAGGGGGGGAGACGATGAGCAGTTCTTC. It specifies CASTKDRGGDDEQFF.

The chain joins TRBV2 to TRBJ2-3, with 9 bases fitting TRBD2. J gave up 2 bases and V 0 bases, and 6 bases lay outside the gene matches. Per the germline V gene, CDR1 is SNHLY and CDR2 is FYNNEI. This CDR3 spans 17 amino acids. CDR3 in DNA: TGTGCCAGCAGTGAAGCTGGACTAGCGACGATCACAGATACGCAGTATTTT. Translating it yields CASSEAGLATITDTQYF.

The rearrangement uses TRBV5-4 and TRBJ1-4; 9 nucleotides line up with TRBD1. Unmatched junction bases numbered 6, after V lost 9 bases and J lost 3 bases. Germline CDR1 SGHNT, CDR2 YYREEE (reference sequence). The CDR3 has 14 residues. The CDR3 DNA reads TGTGCCACCAAACGGGACAGGGCTAATGAAAAACTGTTTTTT. Residues: CATKRDRANEKLFF.

V is TRBV30 and J is TRBJ2-7; D not certain. Germline values: CDR1 GTSNPN, CDR2 SVGIG (reference sequence). There are 11 residues in the CDR3. V dropped 5 bases and J dropped 3 bases, with 8 bases sitting between them. The CDR3 loop is CAWGYIYEQYF. CDR3 nucleotide sequence: TGTGCCTGGGGATACATCTACGAGCAGTACTTC.

This rearrangement joins TRBV6-2 or TRBV6-3 to TRBJ2-1; TRBD2 aligns across 10 bases. The CDR3 runs to 15 residues. Trimming removed 2 bases from V and 2 bases from J; junction bases left unmatched: 0. Germline CDR1 and CDR2: MNHEY and SVGEGT. This CDR3 is CASSYTSGAYNEQFF. Written as DNA, the CDR3 is TGTGCCAGCAGTTACACTAGCGGGGCCTACAATGAGCAGTTCTTC.

The chain links TRBV19 to TRBJ2-6; a possible D gene is TRBD1 (6 bases). CDR3 length: 15 amino acids. CDR1 LNHDA and CDR2 SQIVND come from the germline V gene (reference sequence). V gave up 6 bases and J gave up 3 bases, with 12 bases separating them. The CDR3 protein is CASRRQAFGANVLTF. CDR3 nucleotides: TGTGCCAGTAGGCGACAGGCCTTTGGGGCCAACGTCCTGACTTTC. The full variable domain, with the rest looked up from reference TRBV19 and TRBJ2-6, is DGGITQSPKYLFRKEGQNVTLSCEQNLNHDAMYWYRQDPGQGLRLIYYSQIVNDFQKGDIAEGYSVSREKKESFPLTVTSAQKNPTAFYLCASRRQAFGANVLTFGAGSRLTVL.

This chain joins TRBV5-6 and TRBJ2-2; 7 bases match TRBD1. From germline, CDR1 is SGHDT and CDR2 YYEEEE. The CDR3 is made up of 15 amino acids. After removal of 2 bases from V and 4 bases from J, the junction contained 5 bases not matched to a gene. The CDR3 loop reads CASSFRGLGTGELFF. The CDR3, as DNA: TGTGCCAGCAGCTTTAGGGGGCTCGGCACCGGGGAGCTGTTTTTT.

This chain joins TRBV24-1 and TRBJ2-3, with TRBD1 matching over 7 bases. Germline values: CDR1 KGHDR, CDR2 SFDVKD. V shed 7 bases, J shed 4 bases, and the junction held 7 bases outside the gene matches. The CDR3 sequence is 14 residues long. Here the CDR3 DNA reads TGTGCCACCAGCGAGGGGGCGAGAGCAGATACGCAGTATTTT. Translated, it gives CATSEGARADTQYF.

The rearrangement links TRBV10-3 to TRBJ1-4, with D hard to call. The CDR3 extends over 12 amino acids. In germline, CDR1 is ENHRY, CDR2 SYGVKD. The V and J ends lost 5 bases and 1 base respectively, with 2 bases between them. The CDR3 DNA reads TGTGCCATCAGTCGAACTAATGAAAAACTGTTTTTT. Protein product: CAISRTNEKLFF.